This T cell receptor (beta chain) came from a study of technical replicates of blood from several donors. With V trimmed by 11 bases and J by 4 bases, 10 bases remained unmatched. Germline V gene lookup returns CDR1 LNHDA and CDR2 SQIVND (reference sequence). The CDR3 contains 14 residues. Generated by immunoSEQ multiplex PCR, the TCRdb table keeps only in-frame clones and is missing some. The sample consists of 65,000 to 90,000 clones, 90% to 95% of them appearing once. This chain connects TRBV19 to TRBJ1-5, with 8 bases identical to TRBD1. The sample comprised T cells isolated from PBMCs. The receptor's source is a human donor in good health. The CDR3 spells CAVKRTGWNQPQHF. The CDR3 DNA is TGTGCCGTTAAACGGACAGGGTGGAATCAGCCCCAGCATTTT.